This T cell receptor (beta chain) originates from a study of T cells after yellow fever vaccination. Study information: Researchers used SMART-Seq v4 Ultra Low Input to prepare fractions that had low cell numbers. Study-level points and caveats: A large majority of primary-vaccination clones showed up again after the booster (96% CD4, around 88% CD8).

5'RACE template switching added a universal primer site and UMIs to TCR cDNA. Via MiXCR, TCRdb re-called the 5' RACE reads, giving one row per CDR3 protein. The sample lists around 330,000 distinct CDR3 sequences; less than 4.5% were seen once. The CDR3 loop spans 15 amino acids. This clonotype was seen many times. Its antigen is not known. The sequence came from a man younger than 35 who received the YFV17D yellow fever vaccine. The genes are TRBV21-1 and TRBJ2-5; TRBD1 was called by the table and not checked on the DNA. TRBV21-1 is deemed a pseudogene. The specimen was PBMCs, collected on the day of the yellow fever booster vaccination. The CDR3 coding sequence is TGTGCCAGCAGCCACTGGGCGCAGGGCCAAGAGACCCAGTACTTC. This sequence encodes CASSHWAQGQETQYF.